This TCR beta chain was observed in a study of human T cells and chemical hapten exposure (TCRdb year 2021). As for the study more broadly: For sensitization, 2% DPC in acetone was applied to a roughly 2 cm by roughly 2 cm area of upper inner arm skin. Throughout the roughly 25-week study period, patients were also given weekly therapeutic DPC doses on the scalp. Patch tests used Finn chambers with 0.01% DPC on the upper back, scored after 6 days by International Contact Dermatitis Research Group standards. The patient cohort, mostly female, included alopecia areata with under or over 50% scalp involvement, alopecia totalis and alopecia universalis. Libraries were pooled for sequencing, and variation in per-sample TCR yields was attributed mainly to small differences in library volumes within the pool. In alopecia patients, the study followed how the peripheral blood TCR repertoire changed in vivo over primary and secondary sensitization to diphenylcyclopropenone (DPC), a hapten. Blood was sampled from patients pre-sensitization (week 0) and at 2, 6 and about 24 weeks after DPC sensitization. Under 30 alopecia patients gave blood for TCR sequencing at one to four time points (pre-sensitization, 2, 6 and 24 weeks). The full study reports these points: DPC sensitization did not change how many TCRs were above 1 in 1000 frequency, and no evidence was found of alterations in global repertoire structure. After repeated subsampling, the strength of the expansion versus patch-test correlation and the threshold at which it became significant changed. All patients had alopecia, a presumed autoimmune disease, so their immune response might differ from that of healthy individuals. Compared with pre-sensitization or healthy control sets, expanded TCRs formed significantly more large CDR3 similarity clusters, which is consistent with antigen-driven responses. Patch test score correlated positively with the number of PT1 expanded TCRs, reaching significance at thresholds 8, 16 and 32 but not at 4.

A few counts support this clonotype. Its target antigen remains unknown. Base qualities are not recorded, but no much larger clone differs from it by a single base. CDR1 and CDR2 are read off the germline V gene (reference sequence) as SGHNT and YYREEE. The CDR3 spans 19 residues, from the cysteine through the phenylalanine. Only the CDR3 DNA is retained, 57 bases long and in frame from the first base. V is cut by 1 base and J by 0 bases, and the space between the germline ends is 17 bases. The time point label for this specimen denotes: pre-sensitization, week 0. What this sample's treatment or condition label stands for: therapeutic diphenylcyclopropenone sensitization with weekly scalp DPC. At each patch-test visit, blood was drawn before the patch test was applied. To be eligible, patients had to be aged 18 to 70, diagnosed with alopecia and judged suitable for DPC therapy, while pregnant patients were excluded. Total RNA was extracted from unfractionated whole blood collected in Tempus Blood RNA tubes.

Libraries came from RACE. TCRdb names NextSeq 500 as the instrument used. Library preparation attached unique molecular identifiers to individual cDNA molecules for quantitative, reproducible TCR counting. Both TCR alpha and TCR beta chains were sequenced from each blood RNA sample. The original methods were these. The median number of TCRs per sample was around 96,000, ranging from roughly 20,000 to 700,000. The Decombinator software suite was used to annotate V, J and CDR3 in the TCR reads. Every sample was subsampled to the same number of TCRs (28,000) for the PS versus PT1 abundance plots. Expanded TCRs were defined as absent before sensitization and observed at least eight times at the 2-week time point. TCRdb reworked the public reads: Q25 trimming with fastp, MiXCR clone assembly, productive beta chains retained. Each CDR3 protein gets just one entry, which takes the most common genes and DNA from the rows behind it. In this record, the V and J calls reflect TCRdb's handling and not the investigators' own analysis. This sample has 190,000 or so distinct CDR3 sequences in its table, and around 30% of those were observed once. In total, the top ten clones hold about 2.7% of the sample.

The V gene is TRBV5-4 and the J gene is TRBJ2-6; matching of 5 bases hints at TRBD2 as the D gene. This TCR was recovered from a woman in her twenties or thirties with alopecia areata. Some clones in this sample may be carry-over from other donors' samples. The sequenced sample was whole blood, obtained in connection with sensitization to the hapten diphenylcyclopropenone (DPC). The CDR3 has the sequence CASSLPRAGPSSGANVLTF. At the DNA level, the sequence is TGTGCCAGCAGCTTGCCGCGGGCCGGCCCAAGCTCTGGGGCCAACGTCCTGACTTTC.